This TCR beta chain was identified in a study of cytomegalovirus exposure and HLA in healthy donors. Researchers ran the PCR with 60 Vbeta and 13 Jbeta primers. Data came from immunoSEQ multiplex PCR; TCRdb stores just in-frame clones and leaves some out. The table records tens of thousands of clones, roughly 74% of them present only once. CDR3 length equals 16 residues. Germline V CDR1 and CDR2: MGHRA, YSYEKL. After removal of 4 bases from V and 5 bases from J, the junction contained 6 bases not matched to a gene. The genes are TRBV4-1 and TRBJ2-2; 11 bases are a match to TRBD2. Input material: PBMCs. The TCR sequence derives from a middle-aged man in good health and CMV-seronegative. The CDR3 is CASSLGPSGGTGELFF. CDR3 in DNA: TGCGCCAGCAGCCTAGGACCTAGCGGGGGGACCGGGGAGCTGTTTTTT.